This paragraph reports one T cell receptor (beta chain). Its antigen is as yet unknown. RNA was extracted from bulk tissue without any cell sorting. The normal lung tissue was taken more than 3 cm from the tumor edge. Between August and November 2014, newly diagnosed, chemotherapy-naive lung cancer patients underwent thoracic surgery in China. These data originate in a study of tumor and adjacent non-tumor tissue in lung cancer. Looking at the study overall: Each sample yielded around 4 million productive TCRbeta reads on average. Whole-study findings and limits: Patients with more diverse tumor TCRs had worse survival. Normal lung showed higher cumulative top 100 clone frequency than tumor.

V lost 3 bases and J lost 1, with 7 bases in between. Germline values: CDR1 DFQATT, CDR2 SNEGSKA (reference sequence). This CDR3 has 13 amino acids. A modified ARM-PCR protocol with three rounds of nested PCR amplified TCRbeta. TCRdb reprocessed the multiplex PCR reads with MiXCR, giving one entry per CDR3 protein. The table includes some 97,000 distinct CDR3 sequences, over 55% detected once. This chain links TRBV20-1 with TRBJ2-1; unclear D gene. This TCR derives from a man between 25 and 39 years old with non-small cell lung cancer. Sequencing was carried out using distant non-tumor lung tissue. CDR3 residues: CSASVSSYNEQFF. The CDR3 bases are TGCAGTGCTAGCGTAAGTTCCTACAATGAGCAGTTCTTC.